This T cell receptor (beta chain) derives from a study of T cells after yellow fever vaccination. The study's findings and limits: In post-booster samples, most primary-vaccination clones reappeared (about 95% CD4, 88% CD8).

TCRdb re-called the 5' RACE reads through MiXCR, storing one row per CDR3 protein. The table has some 350,000 distinct CDR3 sequences, 8.7% seen once. The CDR3 has 16 amino acids. Between the trimmed V and J ends, which lost 5 bases and 0 bases, there was a span of 17 bases. Per the germline V gene, CDR1 is GTSNPN and CDR2 is SVGIG (reference sequence). This clonotype was recorded a few times. The antigen is undetermined. This sequence was found in a man aged 18 to 29 who received the YFV17D yellow fever vaccine. The starting material was PBMCs, obtained on the day of the first yellow fever vaccination. This rearrangement joins TRBV30 to TRBJ2-1; TRBD2 is a possible D gene (6 bases). The CDR3 sequence is CAWLLNGGPSYNEQFF. CDR3 coding DNA: TGTGCCTGGCTCCTCAACGGGGGACCCTCCTACAATGAGCAGTTCTTC.